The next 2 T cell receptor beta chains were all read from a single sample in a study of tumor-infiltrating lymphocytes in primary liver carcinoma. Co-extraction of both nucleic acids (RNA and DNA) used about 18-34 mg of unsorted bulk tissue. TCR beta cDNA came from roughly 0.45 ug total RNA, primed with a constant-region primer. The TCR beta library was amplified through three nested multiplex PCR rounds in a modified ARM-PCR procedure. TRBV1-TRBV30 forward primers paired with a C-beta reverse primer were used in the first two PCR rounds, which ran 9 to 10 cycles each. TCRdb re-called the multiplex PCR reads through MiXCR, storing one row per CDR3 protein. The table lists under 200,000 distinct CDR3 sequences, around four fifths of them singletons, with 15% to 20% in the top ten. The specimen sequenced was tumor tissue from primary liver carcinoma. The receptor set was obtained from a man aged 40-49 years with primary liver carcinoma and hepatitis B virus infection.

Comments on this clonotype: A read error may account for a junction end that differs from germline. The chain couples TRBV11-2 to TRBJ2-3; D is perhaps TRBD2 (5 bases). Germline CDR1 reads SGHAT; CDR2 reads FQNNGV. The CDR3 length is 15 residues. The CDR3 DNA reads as TGTGCCAGTAGCTTGGCGGCCTCTAGCACATATACGCAGTATTTT. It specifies CASSLAASSTYTQYF.

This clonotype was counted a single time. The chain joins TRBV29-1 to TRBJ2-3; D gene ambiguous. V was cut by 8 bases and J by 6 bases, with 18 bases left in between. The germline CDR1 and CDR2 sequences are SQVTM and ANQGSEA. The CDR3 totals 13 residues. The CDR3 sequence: CSCTLVEADTQYF. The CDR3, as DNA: TGCAGCTGTACCCTAGTGGAAGCGGATACGCAGTATTTT.